The clone carrying this TCR beta chain was seen at least ten times. Germline V gives CDR1 LGHDT, CDR2 YNNKEL (reference sequence). Trimming took 5 bases from V and 1 from J, leaving 3 bases between them. The CDR3 runs to 11 residues. These data come from a study of regulatory T cells in long-lasting Graves disease. Arm-PCR of CDR3 regions with iRepertoire HTBI primers generated TCR beta libraries. One entry per CDR3 protein, called by TCRdb with MiXCR from the multiplex PCR reads. The sample lists roughly 430,000 distinct CDR3 sequences, 20% to 25% occurring once. The sample's time point: persistent/refractory GD, antithyroid drugs over 5 years with positive TRAb. From PBMCs, RNA was extracted and then used to make the TCR library. Diagnoses of Graves' disease were made by American Thyroid Association guidelines.

The chain employs TRBV3-1 and TRBJ2-7; D is ambiguous. This clonotype was obtained from a female donor with Graves disease. Sequences were derived from peripheral blood mononuclear cells (PBMCs), sampled when the disease was refractory, from a patient treated with antithyroid drugs. The CDR3 DNA reads as TGTGCCAGCAGCGCTTCCTACGAGCAGTACTTC. Translation gives CASSASYEQYF.